This TCR beta chain was observed in a study of neurological immune-mediated disorders. Healthy controls comprised blood bank volunteers in Maryland, USA. Each CDR3 protein is one row after TCRdb ran MiXCR on the 5' RACE reads. The sample consists of roughly 30,000 distinct CDR3 sequences, approximately 5% of them appearing once. The CDR3 has 14 amino acids. Germline assignment: CDR1 MDHEN and CDR2 SYDVKM. V was shortened by 1 base and J by 10 bases, with 14 bases between the two germline ends. The study's findings and limits: The most TCR clonal expansion was seen in HTLV-1-associated myelopathy, and the least was seen in multiple sclerosis, which fell below healthy controls. No expanded-clone CDR3 amino acid sequence recurred across subjects, suggesting private TCR-beta repertoires.

By sample share, this clonotype is medium-sized. Its antigen is undetermined. The chain is built from TRBV28 and TRBJ2-1; the D is unclear. The TCR was taken from a woman between 50 and 59 years old in good health. Sequencing was done on a sample of CD4+ T cells from blood. The CDR3 DNA sequence: TGTGCCAGCAGTTTATTATCCGGAGTGGGGGAGCAGTTCTTC. This codes for CASSLLSGVGEQFF. Combining the CDR3 with reference TRBV28 and TRBJ2-1 gives the whole variable domain DVKVTQSSRYLVKRTGEKVFLECVQDMDHENMFWYRQDPGLGLRLIYFSYDVKMKEKGDIPEGYSVSREKKERFSLILESASTNQTSMYLCASSLLSGVGEQFFGPGTRLTVL.